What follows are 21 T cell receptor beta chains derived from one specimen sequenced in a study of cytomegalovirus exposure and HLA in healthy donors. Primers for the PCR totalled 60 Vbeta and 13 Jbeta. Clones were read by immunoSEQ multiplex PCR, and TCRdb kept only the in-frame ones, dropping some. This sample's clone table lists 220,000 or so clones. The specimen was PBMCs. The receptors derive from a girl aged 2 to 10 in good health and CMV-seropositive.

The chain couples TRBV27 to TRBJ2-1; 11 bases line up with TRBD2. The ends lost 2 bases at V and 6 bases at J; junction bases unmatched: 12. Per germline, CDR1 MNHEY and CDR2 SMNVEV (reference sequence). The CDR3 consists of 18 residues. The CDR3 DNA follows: TGTGCCAGCAGTTTAGAAACTAGCGGGAGAAGGTATAGCAATGAGCAGTTCTTC. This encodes CASSLETSGRRYSNEQFF.

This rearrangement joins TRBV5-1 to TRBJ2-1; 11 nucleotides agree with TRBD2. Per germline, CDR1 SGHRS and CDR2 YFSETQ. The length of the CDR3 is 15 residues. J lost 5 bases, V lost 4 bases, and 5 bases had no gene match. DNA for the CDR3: TGCGCCAGCAGCATACTAGCGGGAGTAAACAATGAGCAGTTCTTC. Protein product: CASSILAGVNNEQFF.

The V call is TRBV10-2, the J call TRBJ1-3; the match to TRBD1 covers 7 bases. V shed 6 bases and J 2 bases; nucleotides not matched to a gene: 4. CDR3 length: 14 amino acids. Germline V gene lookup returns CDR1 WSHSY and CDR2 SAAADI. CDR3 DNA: TGCGCCAGCAGCCCCGACAGGGCTGGAAACACCATATATTTT. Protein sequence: CASSPDRAGNTIYF.

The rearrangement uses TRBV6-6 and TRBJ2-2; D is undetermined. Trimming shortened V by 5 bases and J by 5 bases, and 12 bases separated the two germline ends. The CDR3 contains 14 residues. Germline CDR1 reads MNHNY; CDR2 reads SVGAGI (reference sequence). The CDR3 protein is CASSPTAQTGELFF. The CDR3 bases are TGTGCCAGCAGTCCAACCGCACAGACCGGGGAGCTGTTTTTT.

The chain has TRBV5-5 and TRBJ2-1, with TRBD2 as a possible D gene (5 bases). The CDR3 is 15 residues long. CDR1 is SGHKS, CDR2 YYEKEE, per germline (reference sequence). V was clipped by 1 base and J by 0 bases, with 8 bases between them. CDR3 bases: TGTGCCAGCAGCTTGAGCGGATTCTCCTACAATGAGCAGTTCTTC. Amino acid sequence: CASSLSGFSYNEQFF.

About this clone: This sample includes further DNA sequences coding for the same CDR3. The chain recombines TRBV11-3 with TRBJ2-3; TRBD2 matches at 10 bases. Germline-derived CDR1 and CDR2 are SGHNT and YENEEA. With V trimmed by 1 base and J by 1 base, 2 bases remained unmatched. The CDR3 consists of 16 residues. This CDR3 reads CASSLGLAGGTDTQYF. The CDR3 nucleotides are TGTGCCAGCAGCTTAGGACTAGCGGGTGGCACAGATACGCAGTATTTT.

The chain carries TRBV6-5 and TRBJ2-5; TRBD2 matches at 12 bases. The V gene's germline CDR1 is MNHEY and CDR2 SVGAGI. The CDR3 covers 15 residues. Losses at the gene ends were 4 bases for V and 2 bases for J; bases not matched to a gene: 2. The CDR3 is CASSSLAGGQETQYF. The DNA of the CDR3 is TGTGCCAGCAGTTCTCTAGCGGGAGGGCAAGAGACCCAGTACTTC.

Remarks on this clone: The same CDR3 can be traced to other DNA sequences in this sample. CDR3 sequence reads: CASSFLSGQEEKTQYF. CDR3 sequence (DNA): TGCGCCAGCAGCTTTTTGTCGGGACAGGAGGAAAAGACCCAGTACTTC. This sequence joins TRBV5-1 and TRBJ2-5; 8 positions agree with TRBD1. J was trimmed by 6 bases and V by 2 bases; bases with no gene match: 12. The CDR3 loop spans 16 amino acids. Germline V gene lookup returns CDR1 SGHRS and CDR2 YFSETQ.

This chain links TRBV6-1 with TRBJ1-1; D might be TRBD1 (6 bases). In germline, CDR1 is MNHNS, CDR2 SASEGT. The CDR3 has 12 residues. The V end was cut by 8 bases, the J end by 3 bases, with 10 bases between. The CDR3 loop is CASLTGYTEAFF. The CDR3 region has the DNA TGTGCCAGCCTCACAGGGTACACTGAAGCTTTCTTT.

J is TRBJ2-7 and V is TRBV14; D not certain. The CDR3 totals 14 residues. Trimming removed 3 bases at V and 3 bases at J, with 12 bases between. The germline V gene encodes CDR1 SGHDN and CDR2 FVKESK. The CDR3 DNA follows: TGTGCCAGCAGCCAGGCAGGTTTTTACTACGAGCAGTACTTC. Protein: CASSQAGFYYEQYF.

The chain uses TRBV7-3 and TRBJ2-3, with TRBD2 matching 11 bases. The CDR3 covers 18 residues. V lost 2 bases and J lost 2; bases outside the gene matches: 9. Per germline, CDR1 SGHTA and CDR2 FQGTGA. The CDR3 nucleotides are TGTGCCAGCAGCTTAGGGCTAGCGGGAGGAGGGGACACAGATACGCAGTATTTT. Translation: CASSLGLAGGGDTDTQYF.

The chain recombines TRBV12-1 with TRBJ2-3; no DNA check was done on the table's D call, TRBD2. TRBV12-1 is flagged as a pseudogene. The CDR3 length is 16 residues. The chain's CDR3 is CASSPVSEPKGDTQYF. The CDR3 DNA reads TGTGCCAGCAGCCCCGTGTCGGAGCCCAAAGGAGATACGCAGTATTTT.

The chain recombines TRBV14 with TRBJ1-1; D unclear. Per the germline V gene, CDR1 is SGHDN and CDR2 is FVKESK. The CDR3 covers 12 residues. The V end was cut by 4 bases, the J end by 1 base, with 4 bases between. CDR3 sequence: CASSPWNTEAFF. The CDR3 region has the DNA TGTGCCAGCAGCCCATGGAACACTGAAGCTTTCTTT.

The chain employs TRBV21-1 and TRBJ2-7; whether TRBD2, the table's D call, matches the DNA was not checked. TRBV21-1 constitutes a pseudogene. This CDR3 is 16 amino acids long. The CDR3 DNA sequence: TGTGCCAGCAGCAAAGGCGGACTAGCGGGAGCAGAGGAGCAGTACTTC. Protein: CASSKGGLAGAEEQYF.

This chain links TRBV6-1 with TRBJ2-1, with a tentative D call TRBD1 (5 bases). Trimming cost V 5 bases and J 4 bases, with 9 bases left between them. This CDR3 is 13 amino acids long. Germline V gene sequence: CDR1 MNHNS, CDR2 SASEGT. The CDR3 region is CASSYGQYNEQFF. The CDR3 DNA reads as TGTGCCAGCAGTTATGGACAATACAATGAGCAGTTCTTC.

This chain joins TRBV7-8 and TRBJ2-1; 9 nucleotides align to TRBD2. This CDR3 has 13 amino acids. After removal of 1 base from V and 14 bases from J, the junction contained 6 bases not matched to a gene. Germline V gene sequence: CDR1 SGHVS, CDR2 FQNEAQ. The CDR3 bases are TGTGCCAGCAGCTTAGGCGGGAGGGACAAAAAGTTCTTC. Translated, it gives CASSLGGRDKKFF.

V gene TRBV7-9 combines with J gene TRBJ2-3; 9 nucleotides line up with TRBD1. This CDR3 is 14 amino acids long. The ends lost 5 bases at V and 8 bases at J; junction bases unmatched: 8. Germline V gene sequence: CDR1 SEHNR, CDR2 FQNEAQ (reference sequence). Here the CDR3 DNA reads TGTGCCAGCAGCGCCGGGACAGGGTACGGTACGCAGTATTTT. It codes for CASSAGTGYGTQYF.

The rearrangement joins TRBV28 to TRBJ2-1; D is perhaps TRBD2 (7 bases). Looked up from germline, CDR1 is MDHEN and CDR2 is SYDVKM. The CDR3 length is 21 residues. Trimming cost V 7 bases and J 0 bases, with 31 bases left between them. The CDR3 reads CASTFPSGTGEGEGSYNEQFF. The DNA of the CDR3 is TGTGCCAGCACCTTTCCGTCCGGTACGGGAGAGGGGGAGGGCTCCTACAATGAGCAGTTCTTC.

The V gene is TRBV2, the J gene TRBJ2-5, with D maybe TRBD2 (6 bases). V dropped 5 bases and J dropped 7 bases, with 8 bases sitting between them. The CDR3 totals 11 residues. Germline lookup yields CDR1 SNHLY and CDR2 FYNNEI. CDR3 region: CASSKGGTQYF. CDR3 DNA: TGTGCCAGCAGTAAGGGAGGGACCCAGTACTTC.

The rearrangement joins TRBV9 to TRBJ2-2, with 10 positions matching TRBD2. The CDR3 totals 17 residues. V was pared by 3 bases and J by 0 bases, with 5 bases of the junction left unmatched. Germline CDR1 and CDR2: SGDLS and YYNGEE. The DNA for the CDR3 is TGTGCCAGCAGCGATGGACTAGCGGTTGCGAACACCGGGGAGCTGTTTTTT. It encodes CASSDGLAVANTGELFF. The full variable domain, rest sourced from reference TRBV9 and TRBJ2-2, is DSGVTQTPKHLITATGQRVTLRCSPRSGDLSVYWYQQSLDQGLQFLIQYYNGEERAKGNILERFSAQQFPDLHSELNLSSLELGDSALYFCASSDGLAVANTGELFFGEGSRLTVL.

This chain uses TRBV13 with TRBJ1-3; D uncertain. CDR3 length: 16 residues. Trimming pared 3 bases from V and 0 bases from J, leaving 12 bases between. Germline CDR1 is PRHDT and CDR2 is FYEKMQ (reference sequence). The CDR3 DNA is TGTGCCAGCAGCTTGGGCAGGCCGAGCTCTGGAAACACCATATATTTT. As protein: CASSLGRPSSGNTIYF.